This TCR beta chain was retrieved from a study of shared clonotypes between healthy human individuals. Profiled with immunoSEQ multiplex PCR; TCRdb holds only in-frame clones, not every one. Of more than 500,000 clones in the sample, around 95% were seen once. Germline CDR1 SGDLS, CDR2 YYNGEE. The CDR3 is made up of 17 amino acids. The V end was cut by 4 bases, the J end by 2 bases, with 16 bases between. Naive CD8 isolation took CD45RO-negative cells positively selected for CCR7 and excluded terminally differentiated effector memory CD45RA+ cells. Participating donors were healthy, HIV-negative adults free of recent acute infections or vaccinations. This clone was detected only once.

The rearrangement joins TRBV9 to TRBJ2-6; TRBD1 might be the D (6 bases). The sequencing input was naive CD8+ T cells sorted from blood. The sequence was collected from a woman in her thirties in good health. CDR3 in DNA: TGTGCCAGCAGCTTCGCCCCTACAGGGACTGGGGCCAACGTCCTGACTTTC. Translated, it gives CASSFAPTGTGANVLTF.